The 27 T cell receptor beta chains in this list originate from one sample, sequenced in a study of cytomegalovirus exposure and HLA in healthy donors. Primers for the PCR totalled 60 Vbeta and 13 Jbeta. The protocol was immunoSEQ multiplex PCR, while the TCRdb copy is restricted to in-frame clones and leaves out a portion. This sample has fewer than 250,000 clones, with about 80% found just once. The sample taken for sequencing was PBMCs. These TCRs come from a man aged 35-49 years in good health and CMV-seropositive.

The J gene is TRBJ2-7, the V gene TRBV27; D possibly corresponds to TRBD1 (5 bases). CDR1 MNHEY and CDR2 SMNVEV come from the germline V gene (reference sequence). Trimming took 6 bases from V and 3 from J, leaving 12 bases between them. The CDR3 is 13 amino acids. The CDR3 sequence: CASRGPGIYEQYF. The CDR3 region has the DNA TGTGCCAGCAGGGGGCCCGGAATCTACGAGCAGTACTTC.

This sequence joins TRBV7-8 and TRBJ2-5; TRBD1 matches 9 bases. The junction had 1 base not matched to a gene; V was cut back by 1 base and J by 4 bases. This CDR3 is 14 amino acids long. Germline assignment: CDR1 SGHVS and CDR2 FQNEAQ. The CDR3: CASSLDRGRETQYF. DNA of the CDR3: TGTGCCAGCAGCTTAGACAGGGGGCGAGAGACCCAGTACTTC. Based on the CDR3 plus reference TRBV7-8 and TRBJ2-5, the full variable domain is GAGVSQSPRYKVAKRGQDVALRCDPISGHVSLFWYQQALGQGPEFLTYFQNEAQLDKSGLPSDRFFAERPEGSVSTLKIQRTQQEDSAVYLCASSLDRGRETQYFGPGTRLLVL.

The chain has TRBV19 and TRBJ1-3; a possible D gene is TRBD1 (6 bases). V lost 4 bases and J 3 bases, leaving 13 bases between the germline ends. Germline V lookup: CDR1 LNHDA, CDR2 SQIVND (reference sequence). This CDR3 has 15 amino acids. CDR3 sequence (DNA): TGTGCCAGTAGTACTCCCGGGACATTTGGAAACACCATATATTTT. Amino acids: CASSTPGTFGNTIYF.

This chain uses TRBV5-6 with TRBJ2-2, with D perhaps matching TRBD2 (6 bases). Trimming removed 5 bases at V and 5 bases at J, with 10 bases between. The CDR3 sequence is 13 residues long. The germline CDR1 and CDR2 sequences are SGHDT and YYEEEE. The CDR3, as DNA: TGTGCCAGCAGGGGGACTTCGACCGGGGAGCTGTTTTTT. It codes for CASRGTSTGELFF.

The rearrangement uses TRBV5-4 and TRBJ2-7; 13 bases agree with TRBD2. The J segment lost 1 base and the V segment lost 2 bases, leaving 3 bases of the junction unmatched. The CDR3 totals 16 residues. Germline assignment: CDR1 SGHNT and CDR2 YYREEE (reference sequence). CDR3 loop: CASSFGLAGESYEQYF. The CDR3 bases are TGTGCCAGCAGCTTCGGACTAGCGGGAGAGTCCTACGAGCAGTACTTC.

The rearrangement links TRBV5-1 to TRBJ2-2; D may be TRBD2 (5 bases). Trimming took off 1 base at V and 5 bases at J, with 12 bases between the two ends. The germline gives CDR1 SGHRS, CDR2 YFSETQ. The CDR3 extends over 15 amino acids. DNA for the CDR3: TGCGCCAGCAGCTTGCAACTCTCGGGGACCGGGGAGCTGTTTTTT. It yields the protein CASSLQLSGTGELFF.

In its sample, this clone was seen a few times. V is TRBV7-9 and J is TRBJ2-6; no firm D call. Germline V gene data show CDR1 as SEHNR and CDR2 as FQNEAQ (reference sequence). V gave up 5 bases and J gave up 0 bases, with 11 bases separating them. The CDR3 loop spans 16 amino acids. The CDR3 bases are TGTGCCAGCAGCCGACTGACGGCCTCTGGGGCCAACGTCCTGACTTTC. It is translated as CASSRLTASGANVLTF.

V gene TRBV5-4 combines with J gene TRBJ1-2; 7 bases agree with TRBD1. Trimming cost V 1 base and J 4 bases; bases outside gene matches: 4. This CDR3 has 14 residues. Germline lookup yields CDR1 SGHNT and CDR2 YYREEE (reference sequence). CDR3 in DNA: TGTGCCAGCAGCTTGAAGGGACAGTTCTATGGCTACACCTTC. As protein: CASSLKGQFYGYTF. The variable domain in full, with the rest retrieved from reference TRBV5-4 and TRBJ1-2, is ETGVTQSPTHLIKTRGQQVTLRCSSQSGHNTVSWYQQALGQGPQFIFQYYREEENGRGNFPPRFSGLQFPNYSSELNVNALELDDSALYLCASSLKGQFYGYTFGSGTRLTVV.

V usage is TRBV29-1 and J usage is TRBJ1-1, with TRBD1 matching 9 bases. The CDR3 consists of 13 residues. The J segment lost 4 bases and the V segment lost 6 bases, leaving 6 bases of the junction unmatched. CDR1 is SQVTM and CDR2 is ANQGSEA in the germline V gene. The CDR3 region has the DNA TGCAGCGTGAGGGACAGGGTGAGCACTGAAGCTTTCTTT. Protein: CSVRDRVSTEAFF.

This clone was seen once. V usage is TRBV2 and J usage is TRBJ1-4; TRBD1 matches at 9 bases. The germline CDR1 and CDR2 sequences are SNHLY and FYNNEI. With 4 bases clipped from V and 4 bases from J, the junction kept 7 bases outside the gene matches. CDR3 size: 16 residues. The CDR3 loop reads CASSGQGVRLNEKLFF. CDR3 DNA sequence: TGTGCCAGCAGTGGACAGGGGGTTAGGCTTAATGAAAAACTGTTTTTT.

The rearrangement joins TRBV7-8 to TRBJ2-5, with 12 bases identical to TRBD2. J lost 7 bases, V lost 1 base, and 10 bases had no gene match. Germline-derived CDR1 and CDR2 are SGHVS and FQNEAQ. CDR3 length: 17 residues. The CDR3 nucleotides read TGTGCCAGCAGCTTAGGACTAGCGGGGGCCGTATTTGGGACCCAGTACTTC. Its translation: CASSLGLAGAVFGTQYF.

This chain joins TRBV4-1 and TRBJ1-4; D not resolved. Trimming removed 8 bases at V and 8 bases at J, with 21 bases between. CDR3 size: 15 residues. Germline V lookup: CDR1 MGHRA, CDR2 YSYEKL. DNA of the CDR3: TGCGCCAGCCGGTCGGGAACCGGGATATGGGAAAAACTGTTTTTT. Encoded protein: CASRSGTGIWEKLFF.

The chain carries TRBV2 and TRBJ1-5; D unclear. V was cut by 4 bases and J by 0 bases, with 10 bases left in between. Germline V gene data show CDR1 as SNHLY and CDR2 as FYNNEI. The CDR3 runs to 15 residues. The CDR3 bases are TGTGCCAGCAGTGTCGGGAGTTATAGCAATCAGCCCCAGCATTTT. Translating gives CASSVGSYSNQPQHF.

The chain joins TRBV9 to TRBJ2-1; the match to TRBD2 covers 14 bases. V was clipped by 4 bases and J by 1 base; unmatched bases: 7. The CDR3 loop spans 18 amino acids. CDR1 is SGDLS, CDR2 YYNGEE, per germline. The CDR3 nucleotides read TGTGCCAGCAGCCTGGGACTAGCGGGAGAACTTTCCTACAATGAGCAGTTCTTC. Its protein product is CASSLGLAGELSYNEQFF.

V gene TRBV6-5 combines with J gene TRBJ1-2; TRBD1 aligns across 10 bases. This CDR3 is built from 15 residues. Trimming took 4 bases from V and 4 from J; bases not matched to a gene: 6. CDR1 is MNHEY, CDR2 SVGAGI, per germline. CDR3 bases: TGTGCCAGCAGTTCCGGGACAGGGGAGAGCTATGGCTACACCTTC. Translation gives CASSSGTGESYGYTF.

With respect to this clone: One end of the junction is discordant with germline, which a read error may explain. The rearrangement links TRBV5-6 to TRBJ1-6, with 8 nucleotides matching TRBD1. From germline, CDR1 is SGHDT and CDR2 YYEEEE. The CDR3 is 16 amino acids. CDR3 sequence reads: CASSLGSTGGRGPLHF. In nucleotides, the CDR3 is TGTGCTAGCAGCTTGGGGTCCACAGGGGGAAGGGGACCCCTCCACTTT.

As regards this clone: One end of the junction is discordant with germline, which a read error may explain. This sample includes further DNA sequences coding for the same CDR3. The rearrangement joins TRBV5-1 to TRBJ2-3; D may be TRBD1 (6 bases). Germline CDR1 is SGHRS and CDR2 is YFSETQ. The CDR3 covers 15 residues. CDR3 region: CASSLYQGSTDTQYF. Here the CDR3 DNA reads TGTGCCAGCAGCTTGTATCAGGGGTCCACAGATACGCAGTATTTT.

The CDR3 spells CASSSDMNTEAFF. The DNA for the CDR3 is TGTGCCAGCAGCTCGGACATGAACACTGAAGCTTTCTTT. The chain couples TRBV13 to TRBJ1-1, with a tentative D call TRBD1 (5 bases). V was trimmed by 4 bases and J by 0 bases, leaving 6 bases between them. Looked up from germline, CDR1 is PRHDT and CDR2 is FYEKMQ (reference sequence). The CDR3 totals 13 residues.

This sequence joins TRBV30 and TRBJ2-3; D may be TRBD1 (5 bases). The CDR3 sequence is 16 residues long. Germline V gives CDR1 GTSNPN, CDR2 SVGIG (reference sequence). Trimming shortened V by 0 bases and J by 4 bases, and 17 bases separated the two germline ends. The CDR3 DNA is TGTGCCTGGAGTGTAGGGCAGGGAAATTTCCCAGATACGCAGTATTTT. As protein: CAWSVGQGNFPDTQYF. Together with reference TRBV30 and TRBJ2-3, the CDR3 gives the full variable domain: SQTIHQWPATLVQPVGSPLSLECTVEGTSNPNLYWYRQAAGRGLQLLFYSVGIGQISSEVPQNLSASRPQDRQFILSSKKLLLSDSGFYLCAWSVGQGNFPDTQYFGPGTRLTVL.

The chain has TRBV15 and TRBJ2-7; TRBD1 is a possible D gene (5 bases). V was clipped by 4 bases and J by 5 bases, with 15 bases between them. The CDR3 runs to 14 residues. The germline V gene has CDR1 LNHNV and CDR2 YYDKDF (reference sequence). CDR3 protein: CATSTYQGSDEQYF. For the CDR3, the DNA is TGTGCCACCAGCACCTATCAGGGTTCCGACGAGCAGTACTTC.

The chain carries TRBV4-1 and TRBJ2-6, with D possibly TRBD1 on 5 matching bases. Germline assignment: CDR1 MGHRA and CDR2 YSYEKL. V lost 0 bases, J lost 1 base, and 13 bases lay in between. The CDR3 extends over 18 amino acids. The CDR3 DNA is TGCGCCAGCAGCCAAGATCCGACAGCTTTTTCTGGGGCCAACGTCCTGACTTTC. Translated: CASSQDPTAFSGANVLTF.

This chain joins TRBV28 and TRBJ1-1, with D unclear. Germline loops: CDR1 MDHEN, CDR2 SYDVKM. This CDR3 contains 15 residues. With 8 bases removed from V and 0 bases from J, the gap between germline ends came to 16 bases. The CDR3 is CASLPYGVMNTEAFF. In nucleotides, the CDR3 is TGTGCCAGCCTACCTTATGGAGTCATGAACACTGAAGCTTTCTTT.

On this clone: Germline is not matched at one junction end, which may reflect a read error. The chain combines TRBV7-7 with TRBJ2-5; TRBD2 is a possible D gene (6 bases). Germline CDR1 reads SSHAT; CDR2 reads FNYEAQ (reference sequence). This CDR3 comprises 13 residues. This chain's CDR3 is CASSLWGVETQYF. CDR3 nucleotides: TGTGCTAGCAGCTTATGGGGGGTAGAGACCCAGTACTTC. Full variable domain (missing parts from reference TRBV7-7 and TRBJ2-5): GAGVSQSPRYKVTKRGQDVTLRCDPISSHATLYWYQQALGQGPEFLTYFNYEAQPDKSGLPSDRFSAERPEGSISTLTIQRTEQRDSAMYRCASSLWGVETQYFGPGTRLLVL.

To note about this clone: This sample includes further DNA sequences coding for the same CDR3. The chain couples TRBV5-1 to TRBJ2-1, with D possibly TRBD1 on 6 matching bases. This CDR3 is built from 15 residues. V dropped 0 bases and J dropped 1 base, with 8 bases sitting between them. From germline, CDR1 is SGHRS and CDR2 YFSETQ. The CDR3 loop reads CASSLATGSYNEQFF. The DNA for the CDR3 is TGCGCCAGCAGCTTGGCGACAGGTTCCTACAATGAGCAGTTCTTC.

This chain joins TRBV7-2 and TRBJ2-5; unclear D gene. The CDR3 runs to 11 residues. Germline values: CDR1 SGHTA, CDR2 FQGNSA. Between the trimmed V and J ends, which lost 4 bases and 3 bases, there was a span of 3 bases. Here the CDR3 DNA reads TGTGCCAGCAGCTCCAAAGAGACCCAGTACTTC. Translating it yields CASSSKETQYF. Using reference TRBV7-2 and TRBJ2-5 for the parts outside the CDR3, the full variable domain is GAGVSQSPSNKVTEKGKDVELRCDPISGHTALYWYRQSLGQGLEFLIYFQGNSAPDKSGLPSDRFSAERTGGSVSTLTIQRTQQEDSAVYLCASSSKETQYFGPGTRLLVL.

The J gene is TRBJ1-1, the V gene TRBV6-5; D is undetermined. The ends were cut back, 0 bases at V and 1 base at J, with 6 bases in the middle. The CDR3 totals 14 residues. Germline V CDR1 and CDR2: MNHEY, SVGAGI. CDR3 sequence reads: CASSYSRGNTEAFF. The CDR3 DNA is TGTGCCAGCAGTTACTCGAGAGGGAACACTGAAGCTTTCTTT.

This clone was detected only once. The J gene is TRBJ1-1, the V gene TRBV29-1; 8 bases align to TRBD1. Germline CDR1 and CDR2: SQVTM and ANQGSEA. Germline trimming cut 3 bases from V and 13 bases from J; bases unmatched to any gene: 7. The length of the CDR3 is 11 residues. The CDR3 sequence is CSVEVTGVLFF. CDR3 bases: TGCAGCGTTGAGGTGACAGGGGTCCTTTTCTTT.